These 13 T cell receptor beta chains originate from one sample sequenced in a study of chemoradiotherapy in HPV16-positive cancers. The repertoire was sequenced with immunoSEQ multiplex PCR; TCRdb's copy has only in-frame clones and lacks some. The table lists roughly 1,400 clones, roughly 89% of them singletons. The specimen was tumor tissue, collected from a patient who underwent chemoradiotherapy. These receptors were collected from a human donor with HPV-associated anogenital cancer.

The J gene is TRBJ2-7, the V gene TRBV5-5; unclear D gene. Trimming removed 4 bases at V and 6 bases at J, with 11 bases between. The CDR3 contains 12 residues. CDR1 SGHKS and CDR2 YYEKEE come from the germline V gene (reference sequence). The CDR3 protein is CASSREPPEQYF. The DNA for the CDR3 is TGTGCCAGCAGCAGGGAACCCCCCGAGCAGTACTTC. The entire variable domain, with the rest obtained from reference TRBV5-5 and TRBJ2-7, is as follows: DAGVTQSPTHLIKTRGQQVTLRCSPISGHKSVSWYQQVLGQGPQFIFQYYEKEERGRGNFPDRFSARQFPNYSSELNVNALLLGDSALYLCASSREPPEQYFGPGTRLTVT.

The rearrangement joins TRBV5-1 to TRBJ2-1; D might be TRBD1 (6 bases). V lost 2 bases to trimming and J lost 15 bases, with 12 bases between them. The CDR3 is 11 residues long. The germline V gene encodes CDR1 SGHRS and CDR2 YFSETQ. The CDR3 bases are TGCGCCAGCAGCTTCCGGACAGCATTGTTCTTC. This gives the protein CASSFRTALFF.

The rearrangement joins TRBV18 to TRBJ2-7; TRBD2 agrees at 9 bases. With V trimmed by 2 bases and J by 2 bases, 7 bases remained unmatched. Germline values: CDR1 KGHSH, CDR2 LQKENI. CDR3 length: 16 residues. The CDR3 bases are TGTGCCAGCTCACCAGTCCTAGCGGGGAACACCTACGAGCAGTACTTC. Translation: CASSPVLAGNTYEQYF.

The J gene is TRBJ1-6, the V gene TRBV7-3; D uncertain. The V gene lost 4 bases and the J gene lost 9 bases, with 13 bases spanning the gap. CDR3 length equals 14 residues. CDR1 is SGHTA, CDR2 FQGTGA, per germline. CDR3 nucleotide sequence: TGTGCCAGCAGCTCAGGAGGACCCGCTTCACCCCTCCACTTT. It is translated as CASSSGGPASPLHF.

The CDR3 here is CASSVTGREGYGYTF. The CDR3 DNA follows: TGTGCCAGCAGCGTAACGGGCAGGGAGGGCTATGGCTACACCTTC. V and J are TRBV9 and TRBJ1-2; tentative D call: TRBD1 (5 bases). The CDR3 spans 15 residues. Trimming left V 1 base short and J 4 bases short, with 14 bases between. Per germline, CDR1 SGDLS and CDR2 YYNGEE.

CDR3 in DNA: TGTGCCAGCAGCTTAGAGCCCGGGACAGGGCAGAGCTACACCTTC. It is translated as CASSLEPGTGQSYTF. The rearrangement uses TRBV7-9 and TRBJ1-2; 9 bases agree with TRBD1. CDR1 and CDR2 (germline): SEHNR, FQNEAQ (reference sequence). Germline trimming cut 1 base from V and 9 bases from J; bases unmatched to any gene: 9. The CDR3 covers 15 residues.

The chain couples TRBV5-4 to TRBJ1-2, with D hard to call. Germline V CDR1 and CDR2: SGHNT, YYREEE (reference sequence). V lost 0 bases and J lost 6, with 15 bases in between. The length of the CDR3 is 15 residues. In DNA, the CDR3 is TGTGCCAGCAGCTTGGTGTCCGCAAAGAACCATGGCTACACCTTC. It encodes CASSLVSAKNHGYTF.

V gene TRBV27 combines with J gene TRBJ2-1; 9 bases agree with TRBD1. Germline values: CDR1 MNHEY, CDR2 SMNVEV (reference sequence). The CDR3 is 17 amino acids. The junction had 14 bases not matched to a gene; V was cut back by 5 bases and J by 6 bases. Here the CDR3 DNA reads TGTGCCAGCAGTCCCGGGACAGGGCGGTTATTGTCCAATGAGCAGTTCTTC. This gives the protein CASSPGTGRLLSNEQFF.

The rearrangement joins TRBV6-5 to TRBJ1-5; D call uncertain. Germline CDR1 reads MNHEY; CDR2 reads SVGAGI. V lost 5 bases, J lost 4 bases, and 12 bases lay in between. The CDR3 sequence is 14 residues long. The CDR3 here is CASSRESQNQPQHF. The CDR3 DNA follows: TGTGCCAGCAGTCGAGAAAGCCAAAATCAGCCCCAGCATTTT.

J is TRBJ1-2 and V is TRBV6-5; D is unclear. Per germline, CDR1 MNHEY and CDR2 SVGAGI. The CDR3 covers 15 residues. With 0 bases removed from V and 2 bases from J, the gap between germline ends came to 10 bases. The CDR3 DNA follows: TGTGCCAGCAGTTACTCCCCGATTCGGAACTATGGCTACACCTTC. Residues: CASSYSPIRNYGYTF.

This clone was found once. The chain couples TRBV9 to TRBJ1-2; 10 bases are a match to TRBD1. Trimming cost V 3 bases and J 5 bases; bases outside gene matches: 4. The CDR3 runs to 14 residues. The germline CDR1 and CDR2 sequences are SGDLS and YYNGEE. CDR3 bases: TGTGCCAGCAGCGCCCAGGGACAGGGGTATGGCTACACCTTC. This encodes CASSAQGQGYGYTF.

For the CDR3, the DNA is TGTGCCAGCAGCTTAGAGGTCTGGAACACCGGGGAGCTGTTTTTT. Residues: CASSLEVWNTGELFF. V and J are TRBV7-2 and TRBJ2-2; the D is unclear. The V end lost 1 base, the J end lost 1 base, and 7 bases lay between the germline ends. This CDR3 region has 15 residues. Per the germline V gene, CDR1 is SGHTA and CDR2 is FQGNSA.

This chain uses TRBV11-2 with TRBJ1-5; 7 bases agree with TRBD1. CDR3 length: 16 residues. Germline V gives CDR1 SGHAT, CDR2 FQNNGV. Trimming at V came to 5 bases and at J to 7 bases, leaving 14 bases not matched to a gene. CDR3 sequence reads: CASSPGFRGRGQPQHF. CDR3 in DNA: TGTGCCAGCAGCCCGGGGTTTAGGGGGCGCGGGCAGCCCCAGCATTTT.